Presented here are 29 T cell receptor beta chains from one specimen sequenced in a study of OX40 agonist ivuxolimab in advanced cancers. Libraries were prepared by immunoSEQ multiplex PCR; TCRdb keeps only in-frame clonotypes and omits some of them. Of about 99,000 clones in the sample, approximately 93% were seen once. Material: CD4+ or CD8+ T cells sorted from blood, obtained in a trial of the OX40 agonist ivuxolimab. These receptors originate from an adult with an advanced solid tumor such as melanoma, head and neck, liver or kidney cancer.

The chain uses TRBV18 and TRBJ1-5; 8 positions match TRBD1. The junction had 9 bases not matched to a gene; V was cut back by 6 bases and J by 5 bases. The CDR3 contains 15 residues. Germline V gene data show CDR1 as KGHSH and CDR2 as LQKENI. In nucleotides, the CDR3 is TGTGCCAGCTCCCCCAGGACAGGGAAGGATCAGCCCCAGCATTTT. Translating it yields CASSPRTGKDQPQHF.

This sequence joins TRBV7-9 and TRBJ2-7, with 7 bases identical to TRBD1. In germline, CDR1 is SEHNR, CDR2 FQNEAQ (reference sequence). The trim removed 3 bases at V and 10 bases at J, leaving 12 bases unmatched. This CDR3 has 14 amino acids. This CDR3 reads CASSLKKQGQEQYF. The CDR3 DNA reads TGTGCCAGCAGCTTGAAGAAACAGGGGCAAGAACAGTACTTC. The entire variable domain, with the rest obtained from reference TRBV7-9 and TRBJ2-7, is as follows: DTGVSQNPRHKITKRGQNVTFRCDPISEHNRLYWYRQTLGQGPEFLTYFQNEAQLEKSRLLSDRFSAERPKGSFSTLEIQRTEQGDSAMYLCASSLKKQGQEQYFGPGTRLTVT.

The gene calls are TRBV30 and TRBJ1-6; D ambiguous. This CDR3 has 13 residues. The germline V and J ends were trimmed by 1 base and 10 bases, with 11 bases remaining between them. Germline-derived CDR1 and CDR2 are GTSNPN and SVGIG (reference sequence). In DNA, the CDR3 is TGTGCCTGGAGTGATGGACCACCATCACCCCTCCACTTT. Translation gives CAWSDGPPSPLHF.

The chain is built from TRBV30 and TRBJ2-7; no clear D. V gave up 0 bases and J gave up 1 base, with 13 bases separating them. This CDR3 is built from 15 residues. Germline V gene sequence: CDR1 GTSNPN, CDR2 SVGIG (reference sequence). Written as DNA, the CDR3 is TGTGCCTGGAGTGTACGGGTCCTAGTGTCCTACGAGCAGTACTTC. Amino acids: CAWSVRVLVSYEQYF. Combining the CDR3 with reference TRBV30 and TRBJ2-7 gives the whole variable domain SQTIHQWPATLVQPVGSPLSLECTVEGTSNPNLYWYRQAAGRGLQLLFYSVGIGQISSEVPQNLSASRPQDRQFILSSKKLLLSDSGFYLCAWSVRVLVSYEQYFGPGTRLTVT.

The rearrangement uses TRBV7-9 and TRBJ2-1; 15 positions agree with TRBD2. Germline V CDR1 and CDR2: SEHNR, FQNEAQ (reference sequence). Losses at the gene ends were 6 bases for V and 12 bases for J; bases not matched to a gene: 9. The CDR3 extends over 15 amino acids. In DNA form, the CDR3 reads TGTGCCAGCAGGACGGGGACTAGCGGGGGGAGACGGCAGTTCTTC. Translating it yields CASRTGTSGGRRQFF.

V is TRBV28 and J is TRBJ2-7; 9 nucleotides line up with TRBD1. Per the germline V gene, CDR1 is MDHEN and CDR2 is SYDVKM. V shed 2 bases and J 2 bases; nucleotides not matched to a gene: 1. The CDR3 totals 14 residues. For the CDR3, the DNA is TGTGCCAGCAGTTTAGGGGACAGGGCCTACGAGCAGTACTTC. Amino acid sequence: CASSLGDRAYEQYF.

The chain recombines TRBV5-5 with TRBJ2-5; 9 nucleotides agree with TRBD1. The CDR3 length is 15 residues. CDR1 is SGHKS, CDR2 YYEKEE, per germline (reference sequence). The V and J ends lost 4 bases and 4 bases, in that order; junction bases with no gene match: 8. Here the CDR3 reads CASSAAQGAGETQYF. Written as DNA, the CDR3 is TGTGCCAGCAGCGCCGCACAGGGGGCAGGAGAGACCCAGTACTTC.

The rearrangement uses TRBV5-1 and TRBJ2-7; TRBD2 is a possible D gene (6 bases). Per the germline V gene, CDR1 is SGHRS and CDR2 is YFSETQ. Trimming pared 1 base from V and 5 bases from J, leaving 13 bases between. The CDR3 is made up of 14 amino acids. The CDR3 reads CASSLSGLWNEQYF. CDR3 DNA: TGCGCCAGCAGCTTGAGCGGGCTCTGGAACGAGCAGTACTTC. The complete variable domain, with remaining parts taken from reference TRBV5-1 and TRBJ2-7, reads KAGVTQTPRYLIKTRGQQVTLSCSPISGHRSVSWYQQTPGQGLQFLFEYFSETQRNKGNFPGRFSGRQFSNSRSEMNVSTLELGDSALYLCASSLSGLWNEQYFGPGTRLTVT.

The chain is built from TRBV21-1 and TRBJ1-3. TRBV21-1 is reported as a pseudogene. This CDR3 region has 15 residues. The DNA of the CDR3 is TGTGCCAGCAGCGACCCGCGGACTTTTAGGGGCACCATATATTTT. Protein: CASSDPRTFRGTIYF.

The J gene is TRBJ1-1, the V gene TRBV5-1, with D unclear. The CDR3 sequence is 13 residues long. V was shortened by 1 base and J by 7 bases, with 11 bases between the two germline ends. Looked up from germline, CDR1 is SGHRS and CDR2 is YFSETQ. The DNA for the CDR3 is TGCGCCAGCAGCTTGAACGGGGTTGGTGAAGCTTTCTTT. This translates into CASSLNGVGEAFF.

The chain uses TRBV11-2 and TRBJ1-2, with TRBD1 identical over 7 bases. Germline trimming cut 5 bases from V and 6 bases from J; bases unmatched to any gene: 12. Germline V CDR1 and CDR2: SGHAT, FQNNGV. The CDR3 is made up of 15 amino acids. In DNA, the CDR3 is TGTGCCAGCAGCGCGGTGTCACAGGGGAGTAATGGCTACACCTTC. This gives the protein CASSAVSQGSNGYTF.

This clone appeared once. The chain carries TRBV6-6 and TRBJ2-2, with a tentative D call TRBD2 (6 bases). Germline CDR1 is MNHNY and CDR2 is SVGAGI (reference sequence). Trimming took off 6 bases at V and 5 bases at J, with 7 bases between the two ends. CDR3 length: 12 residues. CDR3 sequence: CASRGTTGELFF. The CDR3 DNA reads TGTGCCAGCAGAGGGACTACCGGGGAGCTGTTTTTT.

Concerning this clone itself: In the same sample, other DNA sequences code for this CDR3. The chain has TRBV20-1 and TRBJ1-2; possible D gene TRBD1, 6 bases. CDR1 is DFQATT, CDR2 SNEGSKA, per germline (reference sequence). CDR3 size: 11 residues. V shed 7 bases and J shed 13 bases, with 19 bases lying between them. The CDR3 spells CSGGAGGGITF. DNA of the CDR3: TGCAGTGGAGGGGCGGGGGGCGGCATCACCTTC.

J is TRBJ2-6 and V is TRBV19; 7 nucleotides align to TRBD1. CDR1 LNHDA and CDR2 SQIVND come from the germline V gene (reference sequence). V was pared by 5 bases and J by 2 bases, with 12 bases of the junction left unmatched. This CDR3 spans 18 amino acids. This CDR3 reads CASSLTGTAMAGANVLTF. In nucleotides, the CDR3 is TGTGCCAGTAGTTTAACCGGGACAGCCATGGCTGGGGCCAACGTCCTGACTTTC.

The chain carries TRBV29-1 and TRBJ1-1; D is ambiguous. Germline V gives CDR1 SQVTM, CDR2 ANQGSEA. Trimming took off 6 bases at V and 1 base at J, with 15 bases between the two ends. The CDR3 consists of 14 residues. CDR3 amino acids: CSVLIEPENTEAFF. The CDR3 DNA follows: TGCAGCGTCCTCATTGAGCCAGAGAACACTGAAGCTTTCTTT.

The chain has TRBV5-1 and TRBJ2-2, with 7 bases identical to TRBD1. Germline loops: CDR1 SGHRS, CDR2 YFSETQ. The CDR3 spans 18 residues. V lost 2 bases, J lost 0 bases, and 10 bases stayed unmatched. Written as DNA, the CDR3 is TGCGCCAGCAGCTTAGAGGCGACAGGGTTCGCGAACACCGGGGAGCTGTTTTTT. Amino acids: CASSLEATGFANTGELFF.

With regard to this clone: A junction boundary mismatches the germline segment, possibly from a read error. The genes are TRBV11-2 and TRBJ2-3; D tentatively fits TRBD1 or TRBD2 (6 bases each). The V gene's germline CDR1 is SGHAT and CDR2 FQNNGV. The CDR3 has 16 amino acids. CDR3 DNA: TGTGCCAGCACCTTAATGGGGGGCGCTGGCACAGATACGCAGTATTTT. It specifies CASTLMGGAGTDTQYF.

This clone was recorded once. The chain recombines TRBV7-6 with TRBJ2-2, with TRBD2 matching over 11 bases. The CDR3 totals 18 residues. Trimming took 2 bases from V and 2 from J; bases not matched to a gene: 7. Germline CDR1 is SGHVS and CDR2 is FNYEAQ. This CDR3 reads CASSLMASGGHNTGELFF. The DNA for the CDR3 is TGTGCCAGCAGCTTAATGGCTAGCGGGGGGCATAACACCGGGGAGCTGTTTTTT.

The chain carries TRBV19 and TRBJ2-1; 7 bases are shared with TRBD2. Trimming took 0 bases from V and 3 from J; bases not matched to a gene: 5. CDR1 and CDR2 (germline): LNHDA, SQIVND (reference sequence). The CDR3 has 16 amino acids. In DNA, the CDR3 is TGTGCCAGTAGTATAGATCGCGGGGGAGGCTACAATGAGCAGTTCTTC. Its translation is CASSIDRGGGYNEQFF.

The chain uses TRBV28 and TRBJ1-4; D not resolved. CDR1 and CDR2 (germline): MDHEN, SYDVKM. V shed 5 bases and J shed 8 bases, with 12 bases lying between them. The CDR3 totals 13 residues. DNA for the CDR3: TGTGCCAGCAGTCATCGGGGTAGGGAAAAACTGTTTTTT. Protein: CASSHRGREKLFF.

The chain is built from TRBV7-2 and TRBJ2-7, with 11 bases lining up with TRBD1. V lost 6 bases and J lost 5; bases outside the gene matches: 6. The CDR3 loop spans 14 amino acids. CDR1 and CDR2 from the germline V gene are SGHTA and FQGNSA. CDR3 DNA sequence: TGTGCCAGCAGTCTCCGGACAGGGGGCCACGAGCAGTACTTC. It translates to CASSLRTGGHEQYF. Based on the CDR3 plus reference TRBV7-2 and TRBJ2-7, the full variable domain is GAGVSQSPSNKVTEKGKDVELRCDPISGHTALYWYRQSLGQGLEFLIYFQGNSAPDKSGLPSDRFSAERTGGSVSTLTIQRTQQEDSAVYLCASSLRTGGHEQYFGPGTRLTVT.

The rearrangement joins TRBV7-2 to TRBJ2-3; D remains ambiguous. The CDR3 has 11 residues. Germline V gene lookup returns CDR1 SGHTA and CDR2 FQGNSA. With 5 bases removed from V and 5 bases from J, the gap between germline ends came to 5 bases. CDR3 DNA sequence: TGTGCCAGCAGCCAAAAAGATACGCAGTATTTT. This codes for CASSQKDTQYF.

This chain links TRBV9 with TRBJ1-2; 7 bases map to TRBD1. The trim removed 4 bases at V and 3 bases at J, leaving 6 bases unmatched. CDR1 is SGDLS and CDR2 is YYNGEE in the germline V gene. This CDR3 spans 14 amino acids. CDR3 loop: CASSPDGQDYGYTF. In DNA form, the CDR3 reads TGTGCCAGCAGCCCAGATGGACAGGACTATGGCTACACCTTC. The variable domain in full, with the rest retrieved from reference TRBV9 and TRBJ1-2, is DSGVTQTPKHLITATGQRVTLRCSPRSGDLSVYWYQQSLDQGLQFLIQYYNGEERAKGNILERFSAQQFPDLHSELNLSSLELGDSALYFCASSPDGQDYGYTFGSGTRLTVV.

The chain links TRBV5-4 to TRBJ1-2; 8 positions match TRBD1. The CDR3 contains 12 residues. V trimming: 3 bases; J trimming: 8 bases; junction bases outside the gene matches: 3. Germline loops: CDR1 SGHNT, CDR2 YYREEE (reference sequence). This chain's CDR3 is CASSSDREGYTF. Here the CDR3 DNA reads TGTGCCAGCAGCTCGGACAGGGAAGGCTACACCTTC.

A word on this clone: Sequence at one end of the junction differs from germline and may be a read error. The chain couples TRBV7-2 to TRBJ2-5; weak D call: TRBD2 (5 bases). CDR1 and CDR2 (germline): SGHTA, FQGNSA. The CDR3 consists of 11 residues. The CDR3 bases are TGTGCCAGCAGCTTGGGAGAGAACCAGTACTTC. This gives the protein CASSLGENQYF. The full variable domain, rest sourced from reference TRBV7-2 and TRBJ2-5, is GAGVSQSPSNKVTEKGKDVELRCDPISGHTALYWYRQSLGQGLEFLIYFQGNSAPDKSGLPSDRFSAERTGGSVSTLTIQRTQQEDSAVYLCASSLGENQYFGPGTRLLVL.

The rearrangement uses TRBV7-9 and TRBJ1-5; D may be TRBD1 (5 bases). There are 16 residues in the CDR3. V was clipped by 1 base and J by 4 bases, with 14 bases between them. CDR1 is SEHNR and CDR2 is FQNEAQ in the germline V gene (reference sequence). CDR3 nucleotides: TGTGCCAGCAGCTTAGGAGACAGCTGGGAGAATCAGCCCCAGCATTTT. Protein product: CASSLGDSWENQPQHF.

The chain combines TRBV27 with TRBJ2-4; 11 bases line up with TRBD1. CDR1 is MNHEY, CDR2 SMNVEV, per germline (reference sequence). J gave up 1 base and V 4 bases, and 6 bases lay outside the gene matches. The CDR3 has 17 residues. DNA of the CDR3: TGTGCCAGCAGTTCGTGGACAGGGGGCTACGCCAAAAACATTCAGTACTTC. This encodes CASSSWTGGYAKNIQYF.

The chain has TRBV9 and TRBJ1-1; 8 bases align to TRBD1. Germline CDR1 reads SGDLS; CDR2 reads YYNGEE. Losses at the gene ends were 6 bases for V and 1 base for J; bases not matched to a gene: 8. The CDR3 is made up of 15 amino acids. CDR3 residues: CASNGQGQGNTEAFF. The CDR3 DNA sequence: TGTGCCAGCAACGGACAGGGTCAGGGGAACACTGAAGCTTTCTTT. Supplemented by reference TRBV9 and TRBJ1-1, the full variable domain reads DSGVTQTPKHLITATGQRVTLRCSPRSGDLSVYWYQQSLDQGLQFLIQYYNGEERAKGNILERFSAQQFPDLHSELNLSSLELGDSALYFCASNGQGQGNTEAFFGQGTRLTVV.

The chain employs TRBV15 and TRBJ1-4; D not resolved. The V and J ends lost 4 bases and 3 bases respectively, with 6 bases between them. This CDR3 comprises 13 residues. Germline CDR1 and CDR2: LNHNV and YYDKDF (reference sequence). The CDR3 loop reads CATSNHPNEKLFF. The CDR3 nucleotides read TGTGCCACCAGCAACCACCCTAATGAAAAACTGTTTTTT.